Listed below are T cell receptor beta chains from one sample, sequenced in a study of T cells in Graves' hyperthyroidism and ophthalmopathy. TCRdb fed the multiplex PCR reads into MiXCR, producing one record per CDR3 protein. This sample yields over 700,000 distinct CDR3 sequences, of which around 20% are seen a single time; over 15% belongs to the top ten. The sequenced material came from blood. These receptors originate from a woman between 45 and 60 years old with Graves' hyperthyroidism that later progressed to Graves' ophthalmopathy. Both conserved end residues are part of each CDR3. D genes are given only for firm matches. Clone size is stated in some rows and not others, as once, few, many or a class when expanded.

J gene: TRBJ2-7; D gene: TRBD1; clone size: many; V gene: TRBV11-1; CDR3 protein: CASSSDRAFHEQYF; CDR3 DNA: TGTGCCAGCAGCTCCGACAGGGCCTTCCACGAGCAGTACTTC
J gene: TRBJ2-3; D gene: TRBD2; clone size: few; V gene: TRBV7-8; CDR3 protein: CASNQVAGGTDTQYF; CDR3 DNA: TGTGCCAGCAACCAAGTAGCGGGTGGTACAGATACGCAGTATTTT
J gene: TRBJ1-3; D gene: TRBD1; clone size: NA; V gene: TRBV7-8; CDR3 protein: CASSSHRDRAGNTIYF; CDR3 DNA: TGTGCCAGCAGCTCCCACCGGGACAGGGCTGGAAACACCATATATTTT
J gene: TRBJ2-7; D gene: NA; clone size: many; V gene: TRBV12-3/TRBV12-4; CDR3 protein: CASSYGGHSYEQYF; CDR3 DNA: TGTGCCAGCAGTTATGGGGGACACTCCTACGAGCAGTACTTC
J gene: TRBJ2-7; D gene: NA; clone size: many; V gene: TRBV6-5; CDR3 protein: CASSYSPRGYEQYF; CDR3 DNA: TGTGCCAGCAGTTACTCTCCGAGGGGTTACGAGCAGTACTTC
J gene: TRBJ1-3; D gene: NA; clone size: NA; V gene: TRBV19; CDR3 protein: CASASSGGNTIYF; CDR3 DNA: TGTGCCAGCGCAAGTTCCGGGGGAAACACCATATATTTT
J gene: TRBJ1-2; D gene: NA; clone size: NA; V gene: TRBV18; CDR3 protein: CASSPLDIDYGYTF; CDR3 DNA: TGTGCCAGCTCACCGCTGGACATTGACTATGGCTACACCTTC
J gene: TRBJ2-5; D gene: NA; clone size: NA; V gene: TRBV20-1; CDR3 protein: CSASREQETRYF; CDR3 DNA: TGCAGTGCTTCCCGGGAGCAAGAGACCCGGTACTTC
J gene: TRBJ2-2; D gene: NA; clone size: NA; V gene: TRBV19; CDR3 protein: CASSMKGDTGELFF; CDR3 DNA: TGTGCCAGTAGTATGAAAGGGGACACCGGGGAGCTGTTTTTT
J gene: TRBJ2-1; D gene: NA; clone size: NA; V gene: TRBV7-3; CDR3 protein: CASSYLPNNEQFF; CDR3 DNA: TGTGCCAGCAGCTATTTACCGAACAATGAGCAGTTCTTC
J gene: TRBJ2-2; D gene: TRBD2; clone size: many; V gene: TRBV7-8; CDR3 protein: CASSPRQRGNTGELFF; CDR3 DNA: TGTGCCAGCAGCCCGCGACAGCGGGGGAACACCGGGGAGCTGTTTTTT
J gene: TRBJ1-5; D gene: NA; clone size: NA; V gene: TRBV27; CDR3 protein: CASSLAFNQPQHF; CDR3 DNA: TGTGCCAGCAGTTTGGCGTTTAATCAGCCCCAGCATTTT
J gene: TRBJ2-1; D gene: NA; clone size: NA; V gene: TRBV20-1; CDR3 protein: CSARSEPGALGNEQFF; CDR3 DNA: TGCAGTGCTAGGAGTGAGCCGGGGGCGCTCGGCAATGAGCAGTTCTTC
J gene: TRBJ2-7; D gene: NA; clone size: many; V gene: TRBV10-3; CDR3 protein: CAISPRGGGDYEQYF; CDR3 DNA: TGTGCCATCAGTCCACGCGGGGGCGGGGACTACGAGCAGTACTTC
J gene: TRBJ2-7; D gene: TRBD2; clone size: many; V gene: TRBV3-1; CDR3 protein: CASSQVASGGAYEQYF; CDR3 DNA: TGTGCCAGCAGCCAAGTGGCTAGCGGGGGGGCCTACGAGCAGTACTTC
J gene: TRBJ2-1; D gene: NA; clone size: NA; V gene: TRBV7-9; CDR3 protein: CASSLALQVNYNEQFF; CDR3 DNA: TGTGCCAGCAGCTTAGCGCTACAGGTGAACTACAATGAGCAGTTCTTC
J gene: TRBJ2-2; D gene: NA; clone size: few; V gene: TRBV24-1; CDR3 protein: CATSDHGTGELFF; CDR3 DNA: TGTGCCACCAGTGATCATGGTACCGGGGAGCTGTTTTTT
J gene: TRBJ2-7; D gene: NA; clone size: NA; V gene: TRBV7-9; CDR3 protein: CASSATSGTPTYEQYF; CDR3 DNA: TGTGCCAGCAGCGCCACTTCGGGGACTCCTACCTACGAGCAGTACTTC
J gene: TRBJ1-1; D gene: NA; clone size: many; V gene: TRBV12-3/TRBV12-4; CDR3 protein: CASSFFSAGTEAFF; CDR3 DNA: TGTGCCAGCAGTTTTTTCTCGGCAGGTACTGAAGCTTTCTTT
J gene: TRBJ2-1; D gene: TRBD2; clone size: few; V gene: TRBV12-3/TRBV12-4; CDR3 protein: CASSWTRYNEQFF; CDR3 DNA: TGTGCCAGCAGTTGGACTAGATACAATGAGCAGTTCTTC
J gene: TRBJ1-5; D gene: TRBD1; clone size: NA; V gene: TRBV3-1; CDR3 protein: CASSRDQGAGQPQHF; CDR3 DNA: TGTGCCAGCAGTCGTGACCAGGGGGCGGGTCAGCCCCAGCATTTT
J gene: TRBJ1-2; D gene: TRBD1; clone size: few; V gene: TRBV27; CDR3 protein: CASRPGTGGYGYTF; CDR3 DNA: TGTGCCAGCAGACCCGGGACAGGGGGATACGGCTACACCTTC
J gene: TRBJ2-5; D gene: NA; clone size: NA; V gene: TRBV7-9; CDR3 protein: CASSSDYLSYF; CDR3 DNA: TGTGCCAGCAGCTCGGACTACCTCTCGTACTTC
J gene: TRBJ1-5; D gene: NA; clone size: few; V gene: TRBV6-6; CDR3 protein: CASSYSISSNQPQHF; CDR3 DNA: TGTGCCAGCAGTTACTCGATTTCCAGCAATCAGCCCCAGCATTTT
J gene: TRBJ2-1; D gene: NA; clone size: NA; V gene: TRBV6-2/TRBV6-3; CDR3 protein: CATATAVRSQFF; CDR3 DNA: TGTGCCACCGCTACTGCCGTTCGGTCGCAGTTCTTC
J gene: TRBJ1-6; D gene: TRBD1; clone size: many; V gene: TRBV11-1; CDR3 protein: CASSLDRNNSPLHF; CDR3 DNA: TGTGCCAGCAGCTTGGACAGGAATAATTCACCCCTCCACTTT
J gene: TRBJ2-7; D gene: NA; clone size: NA; V gene: TRBV2; CDR3 protein: CGSTRVREQYF; CDR3 DNA: TGTGGCAGCACCCGGGTGCGCGAGCAGTACTTC
J gene: TRBJ2-7; D gene: TRBD1; clone size: once; V gene: TRBV15; CDR3 protein: CATSPRQGRYEQYF; CDR3 DNA: TGTGCCACCAGCCCCAGACAGGGCAGGTACGAGCAGTACTTC
J gene: TRBJ1-3; D gene: NA; clone size: NA; V gene: TRBV12-3/TRBV12-4; CDR3 protein: CASADGNSGNTIYF; CDR3 DNA: TGTGCCAGCGCGGACGGAAACTCTGGAAACACCATATATTTT
J gene: TRBJ2-4; D gene: TRBD2; clone size: once; V gene: TRBV19; CDR3 protein: CASSIGAGGRNIQYF; CDR3 DNA: TGTGCCAGTAGTATCGGAGCGGGGGGCCGGAACATTCAGTACTTC
J gene: TRBJ2-2; D gene: NA; clone size: many; V gene: TRBV2; CDR3 protein: CANSGDSNTGELFF; CDR3 DNA: TGTGCCAACTCAGGGGATTCGAACACCGGGGAGCTGTTTTTT
J gene: TRBJ1-5; D gene: NA; clone size: many; V gene: TRBV6-1; CDR3 protein: CASRVSTSQPQHF; CDR3 DNA: TGTGCCAGCAGAGTTTCGACCTCCCAGCCCCAGCATTTT
J gene: TRBJ2-5; D gene: TRBD2; clone size: NA; V gene: TRBV5-4; CDR3 protein: CASSLAGGGETQYF; CDR3 DNA: TGTGCCAGCAGCTTAGCGGGGGGGGGTGAGACCCAGTACTTC
J gene: TRBJ2-7; D gene: TRBD1; clone size: few; V gene: TRBV29-1; CDR3 protein: CSVEVETGFTYEQYF; CDR3 DNA: TGCAGCGTTGAAGTGGAGACAGGGTTCACCTACGAGCAGTACTTC
J gene: TRBJ2-2; D gene: TRBD1; clone size: many; V gene: TRBV2; CDR3 protein: CASRGQRTNTGELFF; CDR3 DNA: TGTGCCAGCAGGGGACAGAGAACGAACACCGGGGAGCTGTTTTTT
J gene: TRBJ2-3; D gene: TRBD2; clone size: many; V gene: TRBV7-2; CDR3 protein: CASSVLAGSSTDTQYF; CDR3 DNA: TGTGCCAGCAGCGTACTAGCGGGGTCTAGCACAGATACGCAGTATTTT
J gene: TRBJ1-3; D gene: NA; clone size: few; V gene: TRBV2; CDR3 protein: CASSENTVSGNTIYF; CDR3 DNA: TGTGCCAGCAGTGAAAACACCGTCTCTGGAAACACCATATATTTT
J gene: TRBJ2-1; D gene: TRBD2; clone size: few; V gene: TRBV9; CDR3 protein: CASSLSSTGLAGRRGEQFF; CDR3 DNA: TGTGCCAGCAGCCTCTCTTCGACAGGACTAGCGGGGAGGAGGGGTGAGCAGTTCTTC
J gene: TRBJ1-5; D gene: TRBD1; clone size: NA; V gene: TRBV7-2; CDR3 protein: CASSAGQGYFQPQHF; CDR3 DNA: TGTGCCAGCAGCGCCGGACAGGGGTATTTTCAGCCCCAGCATTTT
J gene: TRBJ2-5; D gene: NA; clone size: many; V gene: TRBV28; CDR3 protein: CASRLQETQYF; CDR3 DNA: TGTGCCAGCAGGTTGCAAGAGACCCAGTACTTC
J gene: TRBJ2-3; D gene: NA; clone size: few; V gene: TRBV10-1; CDR3 protein: CASSEGSGGPDTQYF; CDR3 DNA: TGCGCCAGCAGTGAAGGCAGTGGGGGGCCAGATACGCAGTATTTT
J gene: TRBJ2-5; D gene: NA; clone size: NA; V gene: TRBV6-1; CDR3 protein: CASSEMEGGVRETQYF; CDR3 DNA: TGTGCCAGCAGTGAAATGGAAGGAGGGGTTCGGGAGACCCAGTACTTC
J gene: TRBJ2-1; D gene: NA; clone size: many; V gene: TRBV19; CDR3 protein: CASSIAGRGEFF; CDR3 DNA: TGTGCCAGTAGTATAGCCGGCAGGGGGGAGTTCTTC
J gene: TRBJ2-2; D gene: TRBD2; clone size: many; V gene: TRBV5-1; CDR3 protein: CASSLAFSGVANTGELFF; CDR3 DNA: TGCGCCAGCAGCTTGGCCTTTAGCGGGGTCGCGAACACCGGGGAGCTGTTTTTT
J gene: TRBJ1-2; D gene: NA; clone size: NA; V gene: TRBV7-9; CDR3 protein: CASSLDGQIYYGYTF; CDR3 DNA: TGTGCCAGCAGCTTAGATGGACAGATATACTATGGCTACACCTTC
J gene: TRBJ2-1; D gene: TRBD1; clone size: NA; V gene: TRBV15; CDR3 protein: CATSRDQGVRVDYEQFF; CDR3 DNA: TGTGCCACCAGCAGAGATCAGGGGGTACGGGTTGACTATGAGCAGTTCTTC
J gene: TRBJ1-5; D gene: NA; clone size: many; V gene: TRBV12-3/TRBV12-4; CDR3 protein: CASSDTGLDQPQHF; CDR3 DNA: TGTGCCAGCAGCGACACAGGTCTTGATCAGCCCCAGCATTTT
J gene: TRBJ2-7; D gene: NA; clone size: many; V gene: TRBV20-1; CDR3 protein: CSARAGAPYEQYF; CDR3 DNA: TGCAGTGCTAGAGCGGGGGCCCCCTACGAGCAGTACTTC
J gene: TRBJ2-5; D gene: NA; clone size: NA; V gene: TRBV20-1; CDR3 protein: CSLNPRDLQETQYF; CDR3 DNA: TGCAGTTTGAACCCCCGGGACTTACAAGAGACCCAGTACTTC
J gene: TRBJ1-5; D gene: NA; clone size: many; V gene: TRBV6-2/TRBV6-3; CDR3 protein: CASSYSLQDSNQPQHF; CDR3 DNA: TGTGCCAGCAGTTACTCGTTACAAGATAGCAATCAGCCCCAGCATTTT
J gene: TRBJ1-5; D gene: NA; clone size: few; V gene: TRBV29-1; CDR3 protein: CSVGTRRRGSNQPQHF; CDR3 DNA: TGCAGCGTTGGGACTAGACGGAGAGGTAGCAATCAGCCCCAGCATTTT
J gene: TRBJ1-6; D gene: NA; clone size: many; V gene: TRBV7-8; CDR3 protein: CASSLVSRGGSPLHF; CDR3 DNA: TGTGCCAGCAGCTTAGTTTCCAGGGGCGGATCACCCCTCCACTTT
J gene: TRBJ2-3; D gene: NA; clone size: few; V gene: TRBV29-1; CDR3 protein: CSVEVSTWGQVTDTQYF; CDR3 DNA: TGCAGCGTTGAAGTTTCGACCTGGGGACAAGTCACAGATACGCAGTATTTT
J gene: TRBJ2-7; D gene: NA; clone size: many; V gene: TRBV11-2; CDR3 protein: CASSLESQSSYEQYF; CDR3 DNA: TGTGCCAGCAGCTTAGAGTCCCAGAGCTCCTACGAGCAGTACTTC
J gene: TRBJ1-2; D gene: NA; clone size: few; V gene: TRBV5-1; CDR3 protein: CASSLSAGNFNYGYTF; CDR3 DNA: TGCGCCAGCAGCTTGTCCGCAGGGAACTTTAACTATGGCTACACCTTC
J gene: TRBJ1-1; D gene: NA; clone size: few; V gene: TRBV7-6; CDR3 protein: CASSLQRGDTEAFF; CDR3 DNA: TGTGCCAGCAGCCTACAACGTGGGGACACTGAAGCTTTCTTT
J gene: TRBJ1-4; D gene: TRBD1; clone size: many; V gene: TRBV20-1; CDR3 protein: CSARDRARGAVGTNEKLFF; CDR3 DNA: TGCAGTGCTAGAGACCGGGCCAGGGGGGCGGTAGGAACTAATGAAAAACTGTTTTTT